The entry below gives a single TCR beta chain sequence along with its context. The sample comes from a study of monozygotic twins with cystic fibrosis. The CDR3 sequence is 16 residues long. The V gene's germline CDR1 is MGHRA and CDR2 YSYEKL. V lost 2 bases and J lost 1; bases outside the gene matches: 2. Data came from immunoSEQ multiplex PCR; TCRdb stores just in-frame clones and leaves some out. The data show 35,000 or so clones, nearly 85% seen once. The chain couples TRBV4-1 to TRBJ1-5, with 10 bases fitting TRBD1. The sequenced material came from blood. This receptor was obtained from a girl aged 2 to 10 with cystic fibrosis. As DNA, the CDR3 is TGCGCCAGCAGCCAATCGACAGGGGGCAGCAATCAGCCCCAGCATTTT. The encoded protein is CASSQSTGGSNQPQHF.